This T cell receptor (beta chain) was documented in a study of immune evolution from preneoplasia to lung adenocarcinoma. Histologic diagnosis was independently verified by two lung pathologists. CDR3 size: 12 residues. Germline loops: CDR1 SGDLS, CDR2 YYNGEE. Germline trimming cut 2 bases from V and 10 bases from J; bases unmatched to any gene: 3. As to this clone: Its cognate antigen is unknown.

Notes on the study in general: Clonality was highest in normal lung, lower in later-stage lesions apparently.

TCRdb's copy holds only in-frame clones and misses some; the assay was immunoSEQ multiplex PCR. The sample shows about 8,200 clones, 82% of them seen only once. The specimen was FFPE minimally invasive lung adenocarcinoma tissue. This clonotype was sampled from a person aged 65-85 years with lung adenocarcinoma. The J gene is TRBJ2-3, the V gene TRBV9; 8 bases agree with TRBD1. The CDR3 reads CASSVDRGAQYF. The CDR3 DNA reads TGTGCCAGCAGCGTCGACAGGGGAGCGCAGTATTTT.